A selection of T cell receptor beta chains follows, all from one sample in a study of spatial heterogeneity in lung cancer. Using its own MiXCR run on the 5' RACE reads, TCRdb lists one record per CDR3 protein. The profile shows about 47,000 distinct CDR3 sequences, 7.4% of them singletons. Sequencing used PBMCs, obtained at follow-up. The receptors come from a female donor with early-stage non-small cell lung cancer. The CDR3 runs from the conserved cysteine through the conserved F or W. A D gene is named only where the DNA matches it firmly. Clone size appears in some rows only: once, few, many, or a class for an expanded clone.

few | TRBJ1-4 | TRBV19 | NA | TGTGCCAGTAGGATACAACCGAGGAGGAATGAAAAACTGTTTTTT | CASRIQPRRNEKLFF
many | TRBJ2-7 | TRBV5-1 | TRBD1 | TGCGCCAGCAGCTTGACAGGGGGCGAGCAGTACTTC | CASSLTGGEQYF
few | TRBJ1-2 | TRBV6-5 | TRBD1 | TGTGCCAGCAGACGGCCCCCCGGGACAAGGGGACAGGGCTACACCTTC | CASRRPPGTRGQGYTF
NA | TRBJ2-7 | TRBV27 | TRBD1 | TGTGCCAGCAGTTTAGAGGGGACAGATTTCGTGGAAGAGCAGTACTTC | CASSLEGTDFVEEQYF
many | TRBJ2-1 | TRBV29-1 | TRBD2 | TGCAGCGTCCCGCCGGGGGGGGGTTATTCCTACAATGAGCAGTTCTTC | CSVPPGGGYSYNEQFF
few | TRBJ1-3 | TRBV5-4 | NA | TGTGCCAGCAGCTTGGCCCAGGGAAACACCATATATTTT | CASSLAQGNTIYF
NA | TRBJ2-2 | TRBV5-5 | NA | TGTGCCAGCAGCTTGTCGGGGGACGCGAGCACCGGGGAGCTGTTTTTT | CASSLSGDASTGELFF
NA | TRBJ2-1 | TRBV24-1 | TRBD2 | TGTGCCACCAGTGACGGGGGGGCAGGCCCCGATGAGCAGTTCTTC | CATSDGGAGPDEQFF
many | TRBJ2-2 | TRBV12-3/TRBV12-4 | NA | TGTGCCAGCAGTTTCGACAGGAGTAACACCGGGGAGCTGTTTTTT | CASSFDRSNTGELFF
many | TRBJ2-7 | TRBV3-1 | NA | TGTGCCAGCAGCCTAGGCGTGGGGGAACGGCAGTACTTC | CASSLGVGERQYF
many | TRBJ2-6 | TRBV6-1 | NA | TGTGCCAGCACTACCGCATACTCTGGGGCCAACGTCCTGACTTTC | CASTTAYSGANVLTF
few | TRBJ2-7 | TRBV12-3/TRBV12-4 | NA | TGTGCCAGCAGCAAAAGGGACCTCCTGCAGGAGCAGTACTTC | CASSKRDLLQEQYF
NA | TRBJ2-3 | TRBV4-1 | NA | TGCGCCAGCAGCCCGAGGGGCCCCACAGATACGCAGTATTTT | CASSPRGPTDTQYF
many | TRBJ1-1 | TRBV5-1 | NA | TGCGCCAGCACCCCCGGCGAAGGAACTGAAGCTTTCTTT | CASTPGEGTEAFF
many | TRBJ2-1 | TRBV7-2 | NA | TGTGCCAGCAGCTTCCGGGACCCTAATGAGCAGTTCTTC | CASSFRDPNEQFF
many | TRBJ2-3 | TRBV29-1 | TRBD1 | TGCAGCGTCGTGACAGGGGCAGATACGCAGTATTTT | CSVVTGADTQYF
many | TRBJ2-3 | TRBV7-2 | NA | TGTGCCAGCAGCTTAGCAGTGACCGGCACAGATACGCAGTATTTT | CASSLAVTGTDTQYF
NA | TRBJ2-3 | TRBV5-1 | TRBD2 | TGCGCCAGCAGCGCTGGGACTAGCGGGGGGGCTAGCACAGATACGCAGTATTTT | CASSAGTSGGASTDTQYF
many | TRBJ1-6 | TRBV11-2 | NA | TGTGCCAGCAGTCTCCTGGGAGGGTCGGGGTCACCCCTCCACTTT | CASSLLGGSGSPLHF
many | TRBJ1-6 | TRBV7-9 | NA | TGTGCCACCGCAATCGGCAGCTCTAATTCACCCCTCCACTTT | CATAIGSSNSPLHF
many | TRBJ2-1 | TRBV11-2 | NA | TGTGCCAGCAGCCACGACAGTTCCTACAATGAGCAGTTCTTC | CASSHDSSYNEQFF
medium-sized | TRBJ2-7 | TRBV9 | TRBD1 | TGTGCCAGCAGCGCACAGGGGGTCCCCTACGAGCAGTACTTC | CASSAQGVPYEQYF
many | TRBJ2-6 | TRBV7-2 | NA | TGTGCCAGCAGTCTCACTCTCGTTGTGGCCTCTGGGGCCAACGTCCTGACTTTC | CASSLTLVVASGANVLTF
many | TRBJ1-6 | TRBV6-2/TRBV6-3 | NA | TGTGCCAGCAGTTATCGAAGGACCGGGTCTAGGAATTCACCCCTCCACTTT | CASSYRRTGSRNSPLHF
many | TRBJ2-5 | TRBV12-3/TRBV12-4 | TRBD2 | TGTGCCAGCAGTTTTAGAACGGGGGGTGGAGAGACCCAGTACTTC | CASSFRTGGGETQYF
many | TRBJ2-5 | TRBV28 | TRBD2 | TGTGCCAGCACCTTAGCGGGGACTCAAGAGACCCAGTACTTC | CASTLAGTQETQYF
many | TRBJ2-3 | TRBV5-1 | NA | TGCGCCAGCAGCTTGCAGCGTTGGGGTTCAGATACGCAGTATTTT | CASSLQRWGSDTQYF
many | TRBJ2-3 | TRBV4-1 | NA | TGCGCCAGCAGCCAAGGACTAGTTAGCCTAGGTACGCAGTATTTT | CASSQGLVSLGTQYF
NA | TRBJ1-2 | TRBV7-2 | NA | TGTGCCAGCAGCTTGGGGCCAATTTATGGCTACACCTTC | CASSLGPIYGYTF
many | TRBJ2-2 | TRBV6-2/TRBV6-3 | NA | TGTGCCAGCAGCGCCCACTTGAACACCGGGGAGCTGTTTTTT | CASSAHLNTGELFF
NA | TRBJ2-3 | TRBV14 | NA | TGTGCCAGCAGCCAATGGCGCGGCACAGATACGCAGTATTTT | CASSQWRGTDTQYF
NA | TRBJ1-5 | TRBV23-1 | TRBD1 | TGCGCCAGCAGTCAATACAGGGGTCCTCAGCCCCAGCATTTT | CASSQYRGPQPQHF
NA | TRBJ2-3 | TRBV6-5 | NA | TGTGCCAGCAGTTCGGGAAGGGCTGAAAGAACAGATACGCAGTATTTT | CASSSGRAERTDTQYF
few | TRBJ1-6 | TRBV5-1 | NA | TGCGCCAGCAGCTTGCAGGGAGAAAGCCCTAATTCACCCCTCCACTTT | CASSLQGESPNSPLHF
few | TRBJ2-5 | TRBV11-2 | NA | TGTGCCAGCAGCTTACAGGGCAGGGTGGAGACCCAGTACTTC | CASSLQGRVETQYF
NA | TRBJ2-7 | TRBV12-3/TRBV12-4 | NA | TGTGCCAGCAGGTCAGGGGGGTCCTACGAGCAGTACTTC | CASRSGGSYEQYF
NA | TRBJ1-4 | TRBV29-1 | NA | TGCAGCGTTGTAGGGGACAATGAAAAACTGTTTTTT | CSVVGDNEKLFF
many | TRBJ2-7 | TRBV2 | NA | TGTGCCAGCAGTGAAGCGCTTTGGGACCCTTACGAGCAGTACTTC | CASSEALWDPYEQYF
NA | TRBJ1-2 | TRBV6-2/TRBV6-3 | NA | TGTGCCAGCAGTTACTCGACCTCAAAAATCTATGGCTACACCTTC | CASSYSTSKIYGYTF
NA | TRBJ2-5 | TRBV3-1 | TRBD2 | TGTGCCAGCAGAGCCGGACTAGGTGGCGGAGAGACCCAGTACTTC | CASRAGLGGGETQYF
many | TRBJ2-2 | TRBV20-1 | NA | TGCAGTGCTAGGATCGGGGGAACCCCGGAGATGACCGGGGAGCTGTTTTTT | CSARIGGTPEMTGELFF
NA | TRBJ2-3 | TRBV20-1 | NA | TGCAGTGCTAGGTCGGGCGGGGAAACCACAGATACGCAGTATTTT | CSARSGGETTDTQYF
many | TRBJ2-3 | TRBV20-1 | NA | TGCAGTGCTAGTGGAGGGGCAGATACGCAGTATTTT | CSASGGADTQYF
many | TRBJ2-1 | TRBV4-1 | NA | TGCGCCAGCAGCCAAGCGGGACCCAATGAGCAGTTCTTC | CASSQAGPNEQFF
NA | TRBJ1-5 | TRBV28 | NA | TGTGCCAGCAGCCTGGGTCATCGAGGTTCCGTTAGTCCCCAGCATTTT | CASSLGHRGSVSPQHF
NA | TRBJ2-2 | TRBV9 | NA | TGTGCCAGCAGCTCCGCAACGGGACAAGACACCGGGGAGCTGTTTTTT | CASSSATGQDTGELFF
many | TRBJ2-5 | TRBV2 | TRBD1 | TGTGCCAGCAGAGGACAGGCTCAAGAGACCCAGTACTTC | CASRGQAQETQYF
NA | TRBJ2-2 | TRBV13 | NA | TGTGCCAGCAGCTTTACCGACCCTGTGACCGGGGAGCTGTTTTTT | CASSFTDPVTGELFF
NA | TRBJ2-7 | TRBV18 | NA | TGTGCCAGCTCAACCCGACAGTCCTCCTACGAGCAGTACTTC | CASSTRQSSYEQYF
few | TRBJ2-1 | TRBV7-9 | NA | TGTGCCAGCAGCTTCAGGGTTGAGTCGTATGAGCAGTTCTTC | CASSFRVESYEQFF
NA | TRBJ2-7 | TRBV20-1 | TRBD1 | TGCAGTGCTAATATAGGACAGGGGCGGTACGAGCAGTACTTC | CSANIGQGRYEQYF
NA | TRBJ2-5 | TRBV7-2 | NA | TGTGCCAGCAGCCGCGGGACAGCGAAAGAGACCCAGTACTTC | CASSRGTAKETQYF
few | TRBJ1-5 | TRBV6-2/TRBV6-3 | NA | TGTGCCAGCAGTTACCAAACAGGGACTCAGCCCCAGCATTTT | CASSYQTGTQPQHF
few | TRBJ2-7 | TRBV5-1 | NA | TGCGCCAGCAGCTTGGCCGGCAGGTACTACGAGCAGTACTTC | CASSLAGRYYEQYF
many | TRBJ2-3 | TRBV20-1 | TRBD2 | TGCAGTGTTCCGGGGGGGGGCACAGATACGCAGTATTTT | CSVPGGGTDTQYF
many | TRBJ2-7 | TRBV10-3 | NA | TGTGCCATCAGCCCTGGGACAACGGCCTCCGAGCAGTACTTC | CAISPGTTASEQYF
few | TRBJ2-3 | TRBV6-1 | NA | TGTGCCAGCCCAGGGGTAGGGGCGGATACGCAGTATTTT | CASPGVGADTQYF